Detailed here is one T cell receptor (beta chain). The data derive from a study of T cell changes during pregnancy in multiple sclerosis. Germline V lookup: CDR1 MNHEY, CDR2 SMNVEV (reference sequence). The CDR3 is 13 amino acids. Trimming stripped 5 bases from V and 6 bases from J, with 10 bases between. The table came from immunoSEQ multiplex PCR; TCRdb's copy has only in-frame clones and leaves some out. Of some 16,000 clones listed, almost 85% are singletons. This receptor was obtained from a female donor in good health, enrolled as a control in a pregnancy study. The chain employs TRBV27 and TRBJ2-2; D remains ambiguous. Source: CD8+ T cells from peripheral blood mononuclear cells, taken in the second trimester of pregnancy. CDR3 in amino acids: CASSPERAGELFF. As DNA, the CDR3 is TGTGCCAGCAGTCCCGAGAGAGCCGGGGAGCTGTTTTTT.